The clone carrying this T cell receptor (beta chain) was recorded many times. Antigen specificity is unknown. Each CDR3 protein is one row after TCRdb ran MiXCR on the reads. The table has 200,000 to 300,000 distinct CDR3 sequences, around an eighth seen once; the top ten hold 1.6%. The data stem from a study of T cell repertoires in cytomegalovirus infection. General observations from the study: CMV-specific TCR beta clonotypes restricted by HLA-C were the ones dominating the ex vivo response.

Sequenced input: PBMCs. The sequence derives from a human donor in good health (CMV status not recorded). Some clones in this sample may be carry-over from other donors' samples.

The CDR3 sequence is CASSLAQDRLFF. For the CDR3, the DNA is TGTGCCAGCAGCTTAGCGCAAGACCGGCTGTTTTTT. The chain joins TRBV7-2 to TRBJ2-2, with D uncertain. In germline, CDR1 is SGHTA, CDR2 FQGNSA. This CDR3 spans 12 amino acids. Trimming removed 0 bases from V and 13 bases from J, with 9 bases in between.